This TCR beta chain originates from a study of early T cells in non-severe SARS-CoV-2 infection. Study-wide points: Anti-spike CD8 specificities were favored by VDJdb matching, whose results missed private and CD4 specificities.

In regard to this clonotype: Its antigen is not identified.

Unique molecular identifiers were affixed to single, distinct cDNA molecules. TCRdb independently ran MiXCR on the 5' RACE reads; one entry per CDR3 protein. The table has around 67,000 distinct CDR3 sequences, 10% to 12% seen once. With 1 base removed from V and 6 bases from J, the gap between germline ends came to 11 bases. The CDR3 contains 15 residues. Looked up from germline, CDR1 is KGHDR and CDR2 is SFDVKD. V is TRBV24-1 and J is TRBJ2-2; possibly TRBD2 for D (5 bases). The TCR sequence derives from an adult who was a healthcare worker with PCR-confirmed SARS-CoV-2 infection or an uninfected control (not recorded which). Sequencing used whole blood, obtained at baseline. CDR3 sequence (DNA): TGTGCCACCAGTGATTTATTGCTAGCCGCCGGGGAGCTGTTTTTT. Translated: CATSDLLLAAGELFF.